The 16 T cell receptor beta chains presented below share a single source sample, sequenced in a study of CD8+CD57+ T cells in acquired aplastic anemia. The template used for profiling TCR beta VDJ and CDR3 was genomic DNA. MiXCR, run by TCRdb on the reads, gives a single entry per CDR3 protein. This sample yields about 150,000 distinct CDR3 sequences, of which around 41% are seen a single time; over 6.5% belongs to the top ten. Sequencing was performed on sorted CD4+, CD8+, or CD8+CD57+ T cells (not recorded which) from PBMCs. The origin of the receptors is a human donor in good health, serving as a control.

Remarks on this clonotype: A read error may be the cause here, since a much bigger clone is one base away. The chain couples TRBV9 to TRBJ2-1, with no clear D. V lost 3 bases to trimming and J lost 4 bases, with 20 bases between them. The CDR3 length is 17 residues. The germline V gene has CDR1 SGDLS and CDR2 YYNGEE. CDR3 sequence: CASSAPSTFLEYNEQFF. Here the CDR3 DNA reads TGTGCCAGCAGCGCCCCTTCTACTTTCCTCGAATACAATGAGCAGTTCTTC.

This chain connects TRBV7-2 to TRBJ1-1; no reliable D call. Germline-derived CDR1 and CDR2 are SGHTA and FQGNSA. V was pared by 1 base and J by 0 bases, with 9 bases between. The CDR3 extends over 15 amino acids. CDR3 coding DNA: TGTGCCAGCAGCTTAGGGGCAGGCATGAACACTGAAGCTTTCTTT. Its translation is CASSLGAGMNTEAFF. Variable domain in full (rest from reference TRBV7-2 and TRBJ1-1): GAGVSQSPSNKVTEKGKDVELRCDPISGHTALYWYRQSLGQGLEFLIYFQGNSAPDKSGLPSDRFSAERTGGSVSTLTIQRTQQEDSAVYLCASSLGAGMNTEAFFGQGTRLTVV.

The sample holds many counts of this clonotype. The CDR3 DNA sequence: TGCAGTGCTAGCCAAGAGACCCAGTACTTC. Translated: CSASQETQYF. V gene TRBV20-1 combines with J gene TRBJ2-5; D call uncertain. This CDR3 contains 10 residues. Trimming stripped 3 bases from V and 1 base from J, with 0 bases between. CDR1 and CDR2 (germline): DFQATT, SNEGSKA (reference sequence).

This clonotype has ten or more counts. This chain joins TRBV24-1 and TRBJ2-6, with 10 bases lining up with TRBD1. V was clipped by 6 bases and J by 2 bases; unmatched bases: 6. Germline CDR1 is KGHDR and CDR2 is SFDVKD. The CDR3 loop spans 17 amino acids. The CDR3 nucleotides are TGTGCCACCAGTCCGGGACAGGGGTACACTGGGGCCAACGTCCTGACTTTC. It translates to CATSPGQGYTGANVLTF.

The chain joins TRBV7-2 to TRBJ2-2; D is undetermined. The CDR3 is made up of 15 amino acids. Germline V CDR1 and CDR2: SGHTA, FQGNSA. Between the trimmed V and J ends, which lost 3 bases and 2 bases, there was a span of 10 bases. The CDR3 loop is CASSFRSPNTGELFF. CDR3 nucleotide sequence: TGTGCCAGCAGCTTTCGTTCTCCCAACACCGGGGAGCTGTTTTTT.

In the case of this clonotype: Being one base from a much bigger clone, this may be a read error. No conserved phenylalanine or tryptophan is present at the end of the CDR3, so a read error is the likely explanation. The V and J genes are TRBV7-2 and TRBJ2-7, with no clear D. V shed 8 bases and J shed 0 bases, with 11 bases lying between them. CDR1 is SGHTA, CDR2 FQGNSA, per germline. The CDR3 spans 13 residues. This CDR3 is CASSPSTSYEQYS. CDR3 coding DNA: TGTGCCAGCTCACCATCGACCTCCTACGAGCAGTACTCC.

This clonotype came up many times. The chain carries TRBV5-1 and TRBJ2-2; 12 bases are shared with TRBD2. V gave up 4 bases and J gave up 3 bases; unmatched junction bases: 13. Looked up from germline, CDR1 is SGHRS and CDR2 is YFSETQ. This CDR3 comprises 19 residues. In DNA, the CDR3 is TGCGCCAGCAGCCCCGAGGGACTAGCGGGCAACCTCGACACCGGGGAGCTGTTTTTT. This encodes CASSPEGLAGNLDTGELFF.

In this sample, this clonotype turned up many times. The V gene is TRBV19, the J gene TRBJ2-6; no clear D. From germline, CDR1 is LNHDA and CDR2 SQIVND (reference sequence). V lost 7 bases and J 0 bases, leaving 10 bases between the germline ends. The CDR3 is made up of 15 amino acids. The CDR3 protein is CASTPGHSGANVLTF. The CDR3 bases are TGTGCCAGTACCCCCGGGCACTCTGGGGCCAACGTCCTGACTTTC.

The V call is TRBV12-3 or TRBV12-4, the J call TRBJ2-3; 12 bases fit TRBD2. After removal of 4 bases from V and 6 bases from J, the junction contained 8 bases not matched to a gene. This CDR3 contains 16 residues. CDR3 in DNA: TGTGCCAGCAGTTCATCTAGCGGGGGGGGCGCGGATACGCAGTATTTT. Translated: CASSSSSGGGADTQYF.

The chain couples TRBV19 to TRBJ2-3, with unresolved D. The V gene's germline CDR1 is LNHDA and CDR2 SQIVND (reference sequence). The CDR3 is 14 residues long. V was cut by 7 bases and J by 0 bases, with 11 bases left in between. CDR3 protein: CASNVNPSTDTQYF. CDR3 nucleotides: TGTGCCAGTAATGTCAACCCTAGCACAGATACGCAGTATTTT.

There are a few counts of this clonotype. Since a much larger clone is just one base distant, this may be a read error. The chain employs TRBV19 and TRBJ2-5; D ambiguous. Trimming pared 6 bases from V and 1 base from J, leaving 12 bases between. The CDR3 is made up of 14 amino acids. The germline gives CDR1 LNHDA, CDR2 SQIVND (reference sequence). This CDR3 is CASSRAAIQETQYF. The CDR3 coding sequence is TGTGCCAGTAGCCGGGCGGCTATCCAAGAGACCCAGTACTTC.

CDR3 region: CAISETLGYTF. CDR3 coding DNA: TGTGCCATCAGTGAGACGCTTGGCTACACCTTC. The chain employs TRBV10-3 and TRBJ1-2, with D unclear. Trimming took off 2 bases at V and 7 bases at J, with 5 bases between the two ends. Per germline, CDR1 ENHRY and CDR2 SYGVKD. The CDR3 contains 11 residues.

In this sample, this clonotype turned up many times. The genes are TRBV20-1 and TRBJ2-2; D gene unclear. Trimming pared 1 base from V and 2 bases from J, leaving 5 bases between. The CDR3 has 13 amino acids. CDR1 and CDR2 from the germline V gene are DFQATT and SNEGSKA (reference sequence). The CDR3 nucleotides read TGCAGTGCTAGAGGAAGCAACACCGGGGAGCTGTTTTTT. This encodes CSARGSNTGELFF.

A word on this clonotype: This may be a read error: a much more frequent sequence differs by one nucleotide. This chain uses TRBV6-2 or TRBV6-3 with TRBJ2-1; maybe TRBD2 (6 bases). Looked up from germline, CDR1 is MNHEY and CDR2 is SVGEGT. This CDR3 has 16 residues. CDR3: CASSFGGGSSYNKQFF. CDR3 DNA sequence: TGTGCCAGCAGTTTCGGGGGAGGCAGCTCCTACAATAAGCAGTTCTTC.

This sequence joins TRBV11-2 and TRBJ2-5; 12 bases align to TRBD1. Trimming removed 4 bases from V and 5 bases from J; junction bases left unmatched: 5. The CDR3 consists of 15 residues. CDR1 SGHAT and CDR2 FQNNGV come from the germline V gene. CDR3: CASSSGTGGLETQYF. The CDR3 DNA sequence: TGTGCCAGCAGCTCCGGGACAGGGGGCCTGGAGACCCAGTACTTC.

This sequence joins TRBV3-1 and TRBJ2-1; 10 nucleotides align to TRBD2. V was clipped by 6 bases and J by 7 bases; unmatched bases: 9. This CDR3 region has 15 residues. Germline V gene data show CDR1 as LGHDT and CDR2 as YNNKEL (reference sequence). CDR3 loop: CASRGLAGDVNEQFF. For the CDR3, the DNA is TGTGCCAGCAGGGGGCTAGCGGGAGATGTTAATGAGCAGTTCTTC.